This paragraph reports one TCR beta chain. The antigen remains undetermined. The V end lost 2 bases, the J end lost 4 bases, and 14 bases lay between the germline ends. The length of the CDR3 is 15 residues. Germline values: CDR1 KGHSH, CDR2 LQKENI. The data originate from a study of identical twins. cDNA carried unique molecular identifiers, and a universal primer site was added by template switching. TCRdb analysed the 5' RACE reads with MiXCR anew, one entry per CDR3 protein. There are 450,000 or so distinct CDR3 sequences in the sample; 12% to 15% occur only once, and more than 0.5% lies in the top ten. Study-wide points: Models predicted too little out-of-frame TCR alpha sharing in monozygotic twins. Beta out-of-frame sequences showed weaker excess twin sharing.

The same sample was also used in a study of yellow fever vaccine responses in identical twins.

Material for sequencing was CD4+ T cells sorted from blood. The rearrangement links TRBV18 to TRBJ2-5; possible D gene TRBD1, 6 bases. This clonotype was sampled from a woman in her late teens or twenties in good health. In DNA, the CDR3 is TGTGCCAGCTCACCAAACAGGGTCGGAGGAGAGACCCAGTACTTC. It codes for CASSPNRVGGETQYF.